This T cell receptor beta chain was observed in a study of blood T cell repertoires in COVID-19 (dated by TCRdb to the early 2020s). As for the study more broadly: Collaborator samples came from the United States, Italy and Spain and covered acute and convalescent phases of COVID-19. The sample metadata nearly always contained a de-identified subject ID, COVID-19 status, age in years and sex. The material from the prospective study consisted of cDNA or gDNA derived from T cells, B-cell-depleted T cells, or PBMCs. HLA class I and class II types, where available, came from metadata supplied by the sample provider rather than from assay-based typing. Deeply sampled blood TCRbeta repertoires from subjects exposed to, actively infected with, or recovered from COVID-19 were included in the dataset. A freely available public database, intended as a resource for researchers studying the immune response to SARS-CoV-2, is where the repertoires were released. The samples were drawn from two sources: the first 160 participants of the ongoing ImmuneRACE study, and approximately 1,300 subjects contributed by 6 global collaborators. Summary of the overall study and its limitations: Clinical and demographic metadata were provided uncurated, with the amount varying by source and participant.

TCRbeta CDR3 regions were amplified from genomic DNA using the immunoSEQ Assay, a bias-controlled multiplex PCR. From the authors' description of their analysis: The number of nucleated cells in each sample was estimated by amplification of reference gene primers within the assay. Sequence reads were collapsed and filtered to measure the absolute abundance of every unique TCRbeta CDR3 rearrangement. For each sample, productive Simpson clonality was calculated as the square root of Simpson's diversity index over productive rearrangements. TCRdb carries this immuneACCESS record with in-frame sequences only. Its versions omit some clonotypes, under half of them owing to an unresolved V gene in the studies checked, with the rest unexplained. V, J and clone size were drawn from that table, and D and trimming were deduced from the DNA. The sample yields more than 200,000 clones; 88% were counted once. Under 2% of the sample rests with the top ten.

As to this clone: Its binding antigen is unknown. Per-nucleotide qualities are absent, and no much larger clonotype sits a single base away.

Collaborating institutions collected whole blood in K2EDTA tubes following their own protocols. For TCRbeta analysis, collaborators shipped samples as frozen whole blood, isolated PBMCs, or DNA extracted from either of those sample types. The germline V gene gives CDR1 as ENHRY and CDR2 as SYGVKD. The CDR3 measures 15 amino acids from cysteine to phenylalanine. Just CDR3 DNA is preserved here, 45 bases in frame from base 1. The junction shows trimming of 0 bases on V and 7 bases on J, plus 15 bases between the germline ends. This TCR was sampled from a man between 65 and 85 years old with acute or convalescent COVID-19. The chain links TRBV10-3 with TRBJ1-2; 6 matching bases give a weak D call of TRBD1. Source material: peripheral blood. In nucleotide form, the sequence is TGTGCCATCAGTGAGTCGGGTGGGAAGGACAGTGGCTACACCTTC. Translated, it reads CAISESGGKDSGYTF.